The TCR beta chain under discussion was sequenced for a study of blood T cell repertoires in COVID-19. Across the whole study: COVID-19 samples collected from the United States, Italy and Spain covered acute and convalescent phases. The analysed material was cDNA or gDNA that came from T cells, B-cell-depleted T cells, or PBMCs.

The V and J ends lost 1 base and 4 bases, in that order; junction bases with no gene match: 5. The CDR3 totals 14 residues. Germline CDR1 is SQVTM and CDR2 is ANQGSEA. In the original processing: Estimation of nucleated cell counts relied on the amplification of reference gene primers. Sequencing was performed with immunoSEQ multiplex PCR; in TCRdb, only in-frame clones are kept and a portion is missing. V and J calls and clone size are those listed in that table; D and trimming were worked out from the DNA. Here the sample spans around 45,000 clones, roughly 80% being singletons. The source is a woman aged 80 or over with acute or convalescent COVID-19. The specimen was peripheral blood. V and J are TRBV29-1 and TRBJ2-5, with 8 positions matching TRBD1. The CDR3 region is CSVEAQGAGETQYF. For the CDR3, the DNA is TGCAGCGTTGAAGCCCAGGGGGCGGGAGAGACCCAGTACTTC.